Listed below are T cell receptor beta chains from one sample, sequenced in a study of blood T cell repertoires in COVID-19. TCRdb's table, derived via immunoSEQ multiplex PCR, lists solely in-frame clones and lacks some. The profile shows about 120,000 clones, around 86% of them singletons. Sequenced: peripheral blood. The receptors shown here come from a man older than 75 with acute or convalescent COVID-19. CDR3s include the opening cysteine and the closing phenylalanine or tryptophan. The D gene is left open where the match is weak. Clone size is not always given. Where it is, it says once, few, many or a class for expanded clones.

CASSVDRGSEQYF,TGTGCCAGCAGCGTAGACAGGGGGAGCGAGCAGTACTTC,few,TRBJ2-7,TRBV9,TRBD1
CASSYWQAGTNEKLFF,TGTGCCAGCAGTTACTGGCAGGCCGGAACTAATGAAAAACTGTTTTTT,-,TRBJ1-4,TRBV6-6,-
CASSLRTSGGPYNEQFF,TGCGCCAGCAGTCTTCGGACTAGCGGGGGGCCATACAATGAGCAGTTCTTC,-,TRBJ2-1,TRBV23-1,TRBD2
CASSLSQGNYGYTF,TGTGCCAGCAGCTTAAGTCAGGGGAACTATGGCTACACCTTC,once,TRBJ1-2,TRBV7-2,-
CAWSVQTHEQYF,TGTGCCTGGAGTGTCCAGACTCACGAGCAGTACTTC,-,TRBJ2-7,TRBV30,-
CASSPQGIGYTF,TGTGCCAGCAGTCCCCAGGGGATAGGCTACACCTTC,-,TRBJ1-2,TRBV28,-
CASSWALTANTEAFF,TGTGCCAGCAGTTGGGCCCTAACAGCGAACACTGAAGCTTTCTTT,-,TRBJ1-1,TRBV6-5,-
CASSSGQAGEKLFF,TGTGCCAGTAGTTCGGGACAGGCGGGTGAAAAACTGTTTTTT,-,TRBJ1-4,TRBV19,TRBD1
CASSRDRGYEQYF,TGTGCCAGCTCCCGGGACAGGGGATACGAGCAGTACTTC,-,TRBJ2-7,TRBV7-8,TRBD1
CASSFAQTGYTF,TGTGCCAGCAGTTTCGCGCAGACAGGCTACACCTTC,-,TRBJ1-2,TRBV12-3/TRBV12-4,-
CASSIQGNQPQHF,TGTGCCAGCAGTATACAGGGCAATCAGCCCCAGCATTTT,-,TRBJ1-5,TRBV28,-
CASHWGEANEKLFF,TGTGCCAGCCACTGGGGGGAAGCTAATGAAAAACTGTTTTTT,-,TRBJ1-4,TRBV6-5,-
CASSRRGEETQYF,TGTGCCAGTAGCCGACGGGGGGAAGAGACCCAGTACTTC,-,TRBJ2-5,TRBV19,TRBD2
CATSDAPGQGVNEQFF,TGTGCCACCAGTGATGCCCCGGGACAGGGCGTCAATGAGCAGTTCTTC,few,TRBJ2-1,TRBV24-1,TRBD1
CASSVDMRDGELFF,TGTGCCAGCAGCGTAGATATGAGAGACGGGGAGCTGTTTTTT,-,TRBJ2-2,TRBV9,-
CASSPSRTGRTGANVLTF,TGTGCCAGCAGCCCCTCCAGGACAGGGAGGACTGGGGCCAACGTCCTGACTTTC,-,TRBJ2-6,TRBV5-6,TRBD1
CASSSYRGGNSPLHF,TGTGCCAGCAGTTCCTACAGGGGAGGTAATTCACCCCTCCACTTT,-,TRBJ1-6,TRBV6-5,TRBD1
CASSLAGPYEQYF,TGTGCCAGCAGCTTGGCAGGCCCCTACGAGCAGTACTTC,-,TRBJ2-7,TRBV5-6,-